The text below deals with one T cell receptor (beta chain). The V and J ends lost 10 bases and 6 bases, in that order; junction bases with no gene match: 8. Per germline, CDR1 LNHDA and CDR2 SQIVND (reference sequence). The CDR3 sequence is 13 residues long. Amplified TCR beta CDR3 regions derived from RNA transcripts. During a first-round RT-PCR of the TCR CDR3, the HTBI primer set was used. TCRdb re-called the multiplex PCR reads with MiXCR, one entry per CDR3 protein. The table lists over 300,000 distinct CDR3 sequences, more than 11% of them singletons. The data belong to a study of T cells in Graves' hyperthyroidism and ophthalmopathy.

Material: blood. This chain links TRBV19 with TRBJ2-7; 11 positions match TRBD2. This receptor was taken from a woman aged 60 to 75 with Graves' hyperthyroidism. CDR3 amino acids: CATKLAGDGEQYF. The DNA for the CDR3 is TGTGCCACCAAACTAGCGGGAGACGGCGAGCAGTACTTC.